The subject of this entry is one TCR beta chain. The source of the sample is a study of cytotoxic CD8 clonotypes in ibrutinib-treated CLL. Study summary: By median around 74 months, about 12 had progressed and 14 stayed remitted; responses had been 2 complete and 24 partial. The authors obtained response samples at a median of about 11 months of treatment, range 6 to 36.

The protocol was immunoSEQ multiplex PCR, while the TCRdb copy is restricted to in-frame clones and leaves out a portion. The table has about 120,000 clones, 80% to 90% seen once. CDR1 SQVTM and CDR2 ANQGSEA come from the germline V gene. The CDR3 is 14 residues long. Trimming pared 6 bases from V and 2 bases from J, leaving 17 bases between. The receptor's source is a human donor with chronic lymphocytic leukemia. Source: PBMCs, taken after 24 months of ibrutinib treatment. This chain uses TRBV29-1 with TRBJ2-7; D not resolved. The CDR3 DNA follows: TGCAGCGTCGTTTATGGGGTATTCCCCTACGAGCAGTACTTC. This encodes CSVVYGVFPYEQYF.